This entry lists 14 T cell receptor beta chains sequenced from one sample in a study of Ad26.COV2.S vaccination and SARS-CoV-2 variants. The treatment denotes: around 19 received Ad26.COV2.S at low or high dose, single or two shots; roughly 5 received placebo; per-sample allocation not given. Day 63 after the first vaccine or placebo injection was the time point for sampling. Some clones are missing from TCRdb's copy, which holds only in-frame ones; the method was immunoSEQ multiplex PCR. The table lists under 400,000 clones, 80% to 90% of them singletons, with around 3.7% in the top ten. The sequences come from peripheral blood, collected in a trial of Ad26.COV2.S vaccine versus placebo. The receptor set was obtained from a person between 18 and 65 years old who received the Ad26.COV2.S COVID-19 vaccine or a placebo.

The chain carries TRBV7-3 and TRBJ2-7; D is ambiguous. Trimming took off 4 bases at V and 1 base at J, with 8 bases between the two ends. CDR1 SGHTA and CDR2 FQGTGA come from the germline V gene. The CDR3 consists of 13 residues. The CDR3 is CASSSDTSYEQYF. The CDR3 coding sequence is TGTGCCAGCAGCTCAGACACATCCTACGAGCAGTACTTC.

This clone was recorded once. This chain links TRBV11-3 with TRBJ1-1, with D perhaps TRBD1 (6 bases). Germline loops: CDR1 SGHNT, CDR2 YENEEA. V was shortened by 10 bases and J by 0 bases, with 12 bases between the two germline ends. This CDR3 contains 13 residues. The chain's CDR3 is CANRGTLNTEAFF. The DNA of the CDR3 is TGTGCCAATAGAGGGACACTGAACACTGAAGCTTTCTTT.

The genes are TRBV30 and TRBJ2-1, with D possibly called TRBD1 or TRBD2 (5 bases each). The CDR3 has 12 amino acids. V dropped 0 bases and J dropped 8 bases, with 8 bases sitting between them. Looked up from germline, CDR1 is GTSNPN and CDR2 is SVGIG (reference sequence). The CDR3 sequence is CAWSVRGDEQFF. CDR3 DNA: TGTGCCTGGAGTGTACGAGGGGATGAGCAGTTCTTC.

V gene TRBV11-2 combines with J gene TRBJ1-5; D gene unclear. Germline V lookup: CDR1 SGHAT, CDR2 FQNNGV. The CDR3 is made up of 13 amino acids. The V end lost 0 bases, the J end lost 5 bases, and 5 bases lay between the germline ends. CDR3 nucleotides: TGTGCCAGCAGCTTAGATACTGATCAGCCCCAGCATTTT. Translated: CASSLDTDQPQHF.

CDR3 sequence: CATSSGTGDNQPQHF. The CDR3 nucleotides read TGTGCCACCAGCTCCGGAACAGGGGACAATCAGCCCCAGCATTTT. The rearrangement links TRBV15 to TRBJ1-5; 7 positions agree with TRBD1. This CDR3 spans 15 amino acids. CDR1 and CDR2 from the germline V gene are LNHNV and YYDKDF (reference sequence). Trimming took 5 bases from V and 3 from J; bases not matched to a gene: 7.

This sequence joins TRBV24-1 and TRBJ2-2; 8 nucleotides agree with TRBD1. V dropped 5 bases and J dropped 7; count of bases not matched to a gene: 11. Germline CDR1 is KGHDR and CDR2 is SFDVKD. This CDR3 has 16 residues. The CDR3 is CATSGGSDRVSGELFF. For the CDR3, the DNA is TGTGCCACCAGTGGGGGTTCGGACAGGGTAAGCGGGGAGCTGTTTTTT.

The chain couples TRBV6-5 to TRBJ1-6; perhaps TRBD1 as D (5 bases). Germline assignment: CDR1 MNHEY and CDR2 SVGAGI. Trimming took off 8 bases at V and 6 bases at J, with 11 bases between the two ends. The length of the CDR3 is 13 residues. Here the CDR3 reads CASGTGVNSPLHF. The CDR3 DNA is TGTGCCAGCGGGACGGGGGTTAATTCACCCCTCCACTTT.

J is TRBJ1-5 and V is TRBV5-5, with 9 nucleotides matching TRBD1. Losses at the gene ends were 4 bases for V and 5 bases for J; bases not matched to a gene: 10. The CDR3 extends over 16 amino acids. The germline CDR1 and CDR2 sequences are SGHKS and YYEKEE (reference sequence). The CDR3 loop is CASSDRTGVLDQPQHF. The CDR3 DNA reads as TGTGCCAGCAGCGACCGGACAGGGGTTTTGGATCAGCCCCAGCATTTT.

The genes are TRBV7-9 and TRBJ1-1; TRBD1 aligns across 9 bases. V was pared by 6 bases and J by 6 bases, with 8 bases of the junction left unmatched. The CDR3 consists of 14 residues. Germline CDR1 is SEHNR and CDR2 is FQNEAQ (reference sequence). Written as DNA, the CDR3 is TGTGCCAGCAGTTCAACAGGGGGCGCGCCTGAAGCTTTCTTT. Protein product: CASSSTGGAPEAFF.

The V and J genes are TRBV5-1 and TRBJ2-2, with TRBD1 matching 8 bases. CDR1 is SGHRS, CDR2 YFSETQ, per germline. V trimming: 4 bases; J trimming: 5 bases; junction bases outside the gene matches: 7. The CDR3 is 15 residues long. The CDR3 protein is CASSEQGVKTGELFF. The DNA for the CDR3 is TGCGCCAGCAGCGAACAGGGGGTGAAAACCGGGGAGCTGTTTTTT.

V usage is TRBV11-1 and J usage is TRBJ2-5; D perhaps matches TRBD1 (5 bases). Trimming removed 7 bases at V and 4 bases at J, with 10 bases between. The CDR3 totals 12 residues. Per the germline V gene, CDR1 is SGHAT and CDR2 is FQDESV (reference sequence). The CDR3 is CASNRRGETQYF. The CDR3 nucleotides are TGTGCCAGCAACAGAAGGGGAGAGACCCAGTACTTC.

In nucleotides, the CDR3 is TGTGCCAGCAGCTTAGGAATGGGAGGCCCCGGGGAGCTGTTTTTT. Translation: CASSLGMGGPGELFF. V gene TRBV11-3 combines with J gene TRBJ2-2, with a tentative D call TRBD2 (6 bases). The CDR3 is made up of 15 amino acids. Germline V gene lookup returns CDR1 SGHNT and CDR2 YENEEA. V was shortened by 1 base and J by 6 bases, with 12 bases between the two germline ends.

CDR3 amino acids: CAWSGDRSSYEQYF. The CDR3 DNA is TGTGCCTGGAGTGGGGACAGGAGCTCCTACGAGCAGTACTTC. The chain links TRBV30 to TRBJ2-7; 8 bases match TRBD1. The CDR3 length is 14 residues. Germline CDR1 is GTSNPN and CDR2 is SVGIG (reference sequence). Trimming took 1 base from V and 0 from J; bases not matched to a gene: 2. Full variable domain (missing parts from reference TRBV30 and TRBJ2-7): SQTIHQWPATLVQPVGSPLSLECTVEGTSNPNLYWYRQAAGRGLQLLFYSVGIGQISSEVPQNLSASRPQDRQFILSSKKLLLSDSGFYLCAWSGDRSSYEQYFGPGTRLTVT.

The V gene is TRBV11-2, the J gene TRBJ1-1, with a weak D call TRBD1 (5 bases). CDR3 length: 16 residues. V was pared by 0 bases and J by 4 bases, with 15 bases between. Germline lookup yields CDR1 SGHAT and CDR2 FQNNGV. This chain's CDR3 is CASSLEPTGGGTEAFF. The CDR3 DNA follows: TGTGCCAGCAGCTTAGAACCCACAGGAGGTGGCACTGAAGCTTTCTTT.